Listed below are T cell receptor beta chains from one sample, sequenced in a study of cytomegalovirus exposure and HLA in healthy donors. Sequenced by immunoSEQ multiplex PCR; TCRdb stores in-frame clones only, minus some. This table holds approximately 110,000 clones, 70% to 75% found once. Sequenced material: PBMCs. All receptors come from a woman aged 40-49 years in good health and CMV-seronegative. Both conserved end residues are part of each CDR3. D genes are given only for firm matches. Rows may omit the clone size; those that give it use once, few, many or a size class.

v_call	cdr3_length	d_call	j_call	clone_size	cdr3_aa	cdr3_nt
TRBV28	12	-	TRBJ2-7	once	CASSSQGLSPYF	TGTGCCAGCAGTTCTCAGGGGCTAAGCCCGTACTTC
TRBV5-1	14	-	TRBJ1-1	-	CASSSQSVNTEAFF	TGCGCCAGCAGCTCCCAATCGGTTAACACTGAAGCTTTCTTT
TRBV5-4	14	-	TRBJ2-3	-	CASRSTGRTDTQYF	TGTGCCAGCAGGTCGACAGGGAGGACAGATACGCAGTATTTT
TRBV7-2	15	-	TRBJ2-3	-	CASSPELEIRDTQYF	TGTGCCAGCAGCCCCGAACTAGAAATTCGGGATACGCAGTATTTT
TRBV4-3	15	-	TRBJ2-3	-	CASSPLADRTDTQYF	TGCGCCAGCAGCCCCTTAGCGGACCGCACAGATACGCAGTATTTT
TRBV7-8	19	-	TRBJ2-6	once	CASSLVPRERMSGANVLTF	TGTGCCAGCAGCTTAGTTCCCAGGGAAAGAATGTCTGGGGCCAACGTCCTGACTTTC
TRBV19	15	TRBD2	TRBJ2-5	few	CASSITSGEHGTQYF	TGTGCCAGTAGTATAACAAGCGGGGAGCATGGGACCCAGTACTTC
TRBV7-9	16	-	TRBJ2-3	-	CASSHDVSASTDTQYF	TGTGCCAGCAGCCACGATGTAAGCGCTAGCACAGATACGCAGTATTTT
TRBV4-3	17	-	TRBJ2-2	-	CASSQDTGVSGPGELFF	TGCGCCAGCAGCCAAGATACGGGGGTCTCTGGTCCCGGGGAGCTGTTTTTT
TRBV14	18	-	TRBJ2-7	-	CASSQDRPGTPGSYEQYF	TGTGCCAGCAGCCAAGATCGTCCTGGGACACCAGGTTCCTACGAGCAGTACTTC
TRBV4-1	15	TRBD1	TRBJ2-2	-	CASSQEPRTGGSLFF	TGCGCCAGCAGCCAAGAACCCCGGACAGGGGGTTCGTTGTTTTTT
TRBV11-2	14	TRBD1	TRBJ2-2	-	CASSVQGGAGELFF	TGTGCCAGCAGCGTACAGGGGGGTGCCGGGGAGCTGTTTTTT
TRBV18	17	TRBD1	TRBJ1-2	-	CASSPNSEGTGVYGYTF	TGTGCCAGCTCACCAAACTCGGAGGGGACAGGGGTCTATGGCTACACCTTC
TRBV12-5	13	-	TRBJ1-1	few	CASGPTENTEAFF	TGTGCTAGTGGTCCGACAGAGAACACTGAAGCTTTCTTT
TRBV6-5	14	TRBD1	TRBJ2-7	-	CASSLGTGGDEQYF	TGTGCCAGCAGTTTAGGGACAGGGGGTGACGAGCAGTACTTC
TRBV7-2	15	-	TRBJ2-1	-	CASSLVAGTYNEQFF	TGTGCCAGCAGTTTGGTAGCCGGGACCTACAATGAGCAGTTCTTC
TRBV9	17	-	TRBJ2-2	few	CASSGFTSVGYTGELFF	TGTGCCAGCAGCGGATTTACTAGTGTAGGGTATACCGGGGAGCTGTTTTTT
TRBV27	19	TRBD1	TRBJ1-3	-	CASSLNVPQVRQGKNTIYF	TGTGCCAGCAGTTTAAATGTGCCCCAGGTTAGACAGGGGAAAAACACCATATATTTT
TRBV6-5	14	-	TRBJ1-1	-	CASSLTEMNTEAFF	TGTGCCAGCAGTCTAACAGAGATGAACACTGAAGCTTTCTTT
TRBV30	13	TRBD1	TRBJ2-7	few	CAWTGTGFYEQYF	TGTGCCTGGACCGGGACAGGGTTTTACGAGCAGTACTTC
TRBV5-4	16	TRBD1	TRBJ2-2	-	CASSRQGTGVGGELFF	TGTGCCAGCAGCCGTCAAGGGACAGGGGTTGGCGGGGAGCTGTTTTTT
TRBV6-5	13	-	TRBJ2-7	-	CASSYGTPYEQYF	TGTGCCAGCAGTTACGGGACACCCTACGAGCAGTACTTC
TRBV4-3	16	-	TRBJ1-5	few	CASSQDSGQGNQPQHF	TGCGCCAGCAGCCAAGATAGTGGTCAGGGCAATCAGCCCCAGCATTTT
TRBV5-6	17	-	TRBJ2-6	-	CASSLGGPTSGANVLTF	TGTGCCAGCAGCTTAGGGGGACCCACCTCTGGGGCCAACGTCCTGACTTTC
TRBV7-6	16	-	TRBJ2-7	-	CASSLGSGPGVYEQYF	TGTGCCAGCAGCTTAGGGAGCGGTCCTGGGGTATACGAGCAGTACTTC
TRBV6-1	15	-	TRBJ2-3	-	CASSGPGGHTDTQYF	TGTGCCAGCAGTGGCCCGGGGGGCCACACAGATACGCAGTATTTT
TRBV9	16	TRBD2	TRBJ2-5	-	CASSVDRAGGLETQYF	TGTGCCAGCAGCGTAGATAGAGCGGGAGGGTTAGAGACCCAGTACTTC
TRBV4-1	18	TRBD2	TRBJ2-1	-	CASSQDLAAGGPHNEQFF	TGCGCCAGCAGCCAAGATCTTGCGGCGGGAGGGCCACACAATGAGCAGTTCTTC
TRBV9	20	TRBD2	TRBJ2-6	few	CASSGGLAGVGLSGANVLTF	TGTGCCAGCAGCGGGGGACTAGCGGGAGTCGGGCTCTCTGGGGCCAACGTCCTGACTTTC
TRBV7-3	15	TRBD2	TRBJ2-1	-	CASSLSAGAYNEQFF	TGTGCCAGCAGCTTATCAGCGGGGGCATACAATGAGCAGTTCTTC
TRBV29-1	13	TRBD1	TRBJ1-2	-	CSVTKTGGNGYTF	TGCAGCGTTACGAAGACAGGGGGGAATGGCTACACCTTC
TRBV5-6	14	-	TRBJ1-5	-	CASSLTGSNQPQHF	TGTGCCAGCAGCTTGACAGGGTCAAATCAGCCCCAGCATTTT
TRBV28	14	TRBD2	TRBJ2-1	-	CASSFASGGTEQFF	TGTGCCAGCAGTTTTGCTAGCGGGGGCACTGAGCAGTTCTTC
TRBV12-2	11	-	TRBJ2-7	-	CASRLPYEQYF	TGTGCAAGTCGCTTACCATACGAGCAGTACTTC
TRBV6-5	15	TRBD1	TRBJ1-1	-	CASYRDRRPNTEAFF	TGTGCCTCCTACCGGGACAGGAGGCCGAACACTGAAGCTTTCTTT
TRBV28	13	-	TRBJ2-1	few	CASSMGGGDEQFF	TGTGCCAGCAGTATGGGGGGTGGCGATGAGCAGTTCTTC
TRBV28	15	-	TRBJ1-2	few	CASSLSFRISYGYTF	TGTGCCAGCAGTTTAAGTTTCCGAATTAGCTATGGCTACACCTTC
TRBV7-9	15	TRBD1	TRBJ1-2	-	CASSRPMTGPGGYTF	TGTGCCAGCAGCCGCCCCATGACAGGGCCGGGGGGCTACACCTTC
TRBV28	16	TRBD2	TRBJ2-1	few	CASSSPGGFPYNEQFF	TGTGCCAGCAGTTCCCCCGGGGGGTTCCCCTACAATGAGCAGTTCTTC
TRBV5-8	18	TRBD2	TRBJ2-7	few	CASSAGLAGRIGPTKQYF	TGTGCCAGCAGCGCGGGACTAGCGGGTCGTATAGGACCTACGAAGCAGTACTTC
TRBV27	17	TRBD1	TRBJ2-7	-	CASSFLGTGGSSYEQYF	TGTGCCAGCAGTTTCCTCGGGACAGGGGGCAGCTCCTACGAGCAGTACTTC
TRBV5-1	14	-	TRBJ2-1	-	CASSLRGAYNEQFF	TGCGCCAGCAGCCTCAGGGGGGCCTACAATGAGCAGTTCTTC
TRBV27	16	-	TRBJ2-4	-	CASSPRSGLAKNIQYF	TGTGCCAGCAGTCCACGATCGGGACTAGCCAAAAACATTCAGTACTTC
TRBV4-1	17	TRBD1	TRBJ1-5	-	CASSQETGDYSNQPQHF	TGCGCCAGCAGCCAAGAGACAGGGGACTATAGCAATCAGCCCCAGCATTTT
TRBV9	15	TRBD2	TRBJ2-1	few	CASSLGGATYNEQFF	TGTGCCAGCAGCCTGGGAGGGGCGACCTACAATGAGCAGTTCTTC
TRBV6-5	16	TRBD1	TRBJ1-2	-	CASSYGRGRGYYGYTF	TGTGCCAGCAGTTACGGCAGGGGGCGCGGTTACTATGGCTACACCTTC
TRBV7-8	17	-	TRBJ2-7	-	CASSLGEWGQGSYEQYF	TGTGCCAGCAGCTTAGGGGAGTGGGGTCAAGGCTCCTACGAGCAGTACTTC
TRBV19	14	TRBD1	TRBJ1-5	-	CASSIGTGAPLLHF	TGTGCCAGTAGTATTGGGACAGGGGCCCCCCTGTTGCATTTT
TRBV4-3	15	TRBD1	TRBJ1-2	-	CASSQVGTGGVGYTF	TGCGCCAGCAGCCAAGTGGGGACAGGGGGCGTGGGCTACACCTTC
TRBV7-2	15	-	TRBJ1-1	-	CASSRSYIIRTEAFF	TGTGCCAGCAGCCGAAGCTATATTATCCGGACTGAAGCTTTCTTT
TRBV9	15	TRBD1	TRBJ2-1	-	CASSDGQDSYNEQFF	TGTGCCAGCAGCGACGGACAGGACTCCTACAATGAGCAGTTCTTC
TRBV6-5	14	-	TRBJ2-7	-	CASTPRQGSYEQYF	TGTGCCAGCACCCCCCGCCAGGGCTCCTACGAGCAGTACTTC
TRBV6-1	21	TRBD2	TRBJ2-1	few	CASSESIWGLAGGYRDNEQFF	TGTGCCAGCAGTGAATCCATATGGGGTCTAGCGGGAGGGTATAGGGACAATGAGCAGTTCTTC
TRBV5-1	14	-	TRBJ2-2	once	CASFPSPSTGELFF	TGCGCCAGCTTCCCCTCCCCGTCCACCGGGGAGCTGTTTTTT